This T cell receptor (beta chain) was sequenced in a study of OX40 agonist ivuxolimab in advanced cancers. General study points: Some nonresponders likewise displayed low normalized T-cell clonal expansion.

Profiled with immunoSEQ multiplex PCR; TCRdb holds only in-frame clones, not every one. The sample carries approximately 84,000 clones, 90% to 95% recorded once. Autoimmune disease history or systemic immunosuppression disqualified patients. With regard to this clone: Its specificity is not known.

Germline V gene sequence: CDR1 LNHDA, CDR2 SQIVND (reference sequence). Trimming at V came to 7 bases and at J to 2 bases, leaving 8 bases not matched to a gene. The CDR3 contains 15 residues. Sequenced material: CD4+ or CD8+ T cells sorted from blood, taken in a trial of the OX40 agonist ivuxolimab. This chain joins TRBV19 and TRBJ1-1, with 9 nucleotides matching TRBD1. The sequence derives from an adult with an advanced solid tumor such as melanoma, head and neck, liver or kidney cancer. The CDR3 is CASNSYRGQNTEAFF. The CDR3 DNA follows: TGTGCCAGTAACTCTTACAGGGGGCAAAACACTGAAGCTTTCTTT.